What follows are 3 T cell receptor beta chains derived from one specimen sequenced in a study of naive and memory T cell subsets. Study-wide points: Especially in CD8 cells, naive repertoires contained a few larger clonotypes, possibly CD45RA-re-expressing memory cells.

Both TRBC1 and TRBC2 were covered by a beta constant-region primer of two equimolar oligonucleotides. The ligated cDNA underwent four PCR rounds using SP2 and nested alpha and beta constant-region primers. A single record per CDR3 protein comes from TCRdb applying MiXCR to the UMI-ligation and nested PCR reads. Counted here are more than 120,000 distinct CDR3 sequences, 15% to 25% occurring once; the ten biggest clones make up around 0.63%. For these TCRs, the target antigens are not known. The specimen was naive CD8+ T cells from blood. All receptors derive from a human donor in good health.

Notes on this clonotype: This sequence may be a read error, since a much larger clone differs from it by one base. This chain joins TRBV7-6 and TRBJ2-1; a weak D match, TRBD1 (5 bases). The CDR3 is 15 residues long. The V end was cut by 2 bases, the J end by 8 bases, with 16 bases between. The germline gives CDR1 SGHVS, CDR2 FNYEAQ. For the CDR3, the DNA is TGTGCCAGCAGCTTAAACAATGCCAGGGTCGATGAGCAGTTCTTC. It specifies CASSLNNARVDEQFF.

This chain uses TRBV7-2 with TRBJ2-1, with TRBD2 matching over 13 bases. The V segment lost 4 bases and the J segment 8 bases; nucleotides outside the gene matches: 5. Germline CDR1 reads SGHTA; CDR2 reads FQGNSA. The CDR3 runs 15 residues. CDR3 sequence reads: CASSSGLAGVDEQFF. In DNA, the CDR3 is TGTGCCAGCAGCTCAGGACTAGCGGGAGTCGATGAGCAGTTCTTC. The variable domain in full, completed from reference TRBV7-2 and TRBJ2-1, reads GAGVSQSPSNKVTEKGKDVELRCDPISGHTALYWYRQSLGQGLEFLIYFQGNSAPDKSGLPSDRFSAERTGGSVSTLTIQRTQQEDSAVYLCASSSGLAGVDEQFFGPGTRLTVL.

This clonotype was seen a few times. The CDR3 bases are TGCAGTGCTAGAGATGCCTGGTCCACAGATACGCAGTATTTT. Translated, it gives CSARDAWSTDTQYF. This chain uses TRBV20-1 with TRBJ2-3, with D unclear. The CDR3 loop spans 14 amino acids. Between the trimmed V and J ends, which lost 0 bases and 2 bases, there was a span of 9 bases. Germline-derived CDR1 and CDR2 are DFQATT and SNEGSKA (reference sequence).